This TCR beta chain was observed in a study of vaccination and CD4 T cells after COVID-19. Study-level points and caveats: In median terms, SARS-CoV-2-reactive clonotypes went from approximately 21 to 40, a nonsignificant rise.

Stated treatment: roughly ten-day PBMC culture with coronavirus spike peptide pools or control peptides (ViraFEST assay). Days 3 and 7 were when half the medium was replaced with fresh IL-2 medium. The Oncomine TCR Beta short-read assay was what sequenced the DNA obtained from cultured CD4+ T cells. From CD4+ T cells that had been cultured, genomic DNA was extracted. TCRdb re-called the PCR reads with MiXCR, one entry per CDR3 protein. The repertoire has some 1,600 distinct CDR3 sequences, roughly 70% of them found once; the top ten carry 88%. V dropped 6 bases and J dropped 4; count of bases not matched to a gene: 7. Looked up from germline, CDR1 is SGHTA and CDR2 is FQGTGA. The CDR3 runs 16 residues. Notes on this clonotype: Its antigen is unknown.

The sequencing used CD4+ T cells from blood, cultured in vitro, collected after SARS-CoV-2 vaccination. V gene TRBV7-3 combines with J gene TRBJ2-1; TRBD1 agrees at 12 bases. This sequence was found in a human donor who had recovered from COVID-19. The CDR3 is CASSTGTGGPYNEQFF. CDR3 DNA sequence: TGTGCCAGCAGTACCGGGACAGGGGGCCCTTACAATGAGCAGTTCTTC.